A selection of T cell receptor beta chains follows, all from one sample in a study of cytomegalovirus exposure and HLA in healthy donors. TCRdb's table, derived via immunoSEQ multiplex PCR, lists solely in-frame clones and lacks some. Here the sample spans tens of thousands of clones, approximately 78% being singletons. The sequenced sample consisted of PBMCs. Receptor source: a man aged 35 to 55 in good health and CMV-seronegative. Each CDR3 is given with its conserved first and last residue. Fields, in order: V gene, J gene, D gene, clone size, CDR3 DNA, CDR3 protein. D genes are given only for firm matches. Clone size is not always given. Where it is, it says once, few, many or a class for expanded clones.

v_gene: TRBV19
j_gene: TRBJ1-4
d_gene: TRBD1
abundance: once
CDR3nt: TGTGCCAGTAGTATGGGGACAGGAATGATCGGTGAAAAACTGTTTTTT
CDR3aa: CASSMGTGMIGEKLFF

v_gene: TRBV21-1
j_gene: TRBJ1-2
d_gene: NA
abundance: few
CDR3nt: TGTGCCAGCAGCAAAGGGACAGACCTCTATGGCTACACCTTC
CDR3aa: CASSKGTDLYGYTF

v_gene: TRBV6-5
j_gene: TRBJ2-2
d_gene: NA
abundance: NA
CDR3nt: TGTGCCAGCAAAGGCAGCGACACCGGGGAGCTGTTTTTT
CDR3aa: CASKGSDTGELFF

v_gene: TRBV5-6
j_gene: TRBJ2-1
d_gene: TRBD2
abundance: NA
CDR3nt: TGTGCCAGCAGCTTGTATGGCGGGAGTCGGTACAATGAGCAGTTCTTC
CDR3aa: CASSLYGGSRYNEQFF

v_gene: TRBV29-1
j_gene: TRBJ1-2
d_gene: TRBD1
abundance: few
CDR3nt: TGCAGCGCGAAAGGGACAGATTATGGCTACACCTTC
CDR3aa: CSAKGTDYGYTF

v_gene: TRBV28
j_gene: TRBJ2-2
d_gene: NA
abundance: NA
CDR3nt: TGTGCCAGCAGTCGAACTCTAGGCGGGGAGCTGTTTTTT
CDR3aa: CASSRTLGGELFF

v_gene: TRBV6-6
j_gene: TRBJ2-7
d_gene: NA
abundance: few
CDR3nt: TGTGCCAGCAGTTACTCTGGCCACGAGCAGTACTTC
CDR3aa: CASSYSGHEQYF

v_gene: TRBV19
j_gene: TRBJ2-7
d_gene: NA
abundance: NA
CDR3nt: TGTGCCAGTAGTATCGGGCGGACTCACTACGAGCAGTACTTC
CDR3aa: CASSIGRTHYEQYF

v_gene: TRBV4-3
j_gene: TRBJ2-1
d_gene: TRBD1
abundance: few
CDR3nt: TGCGCCAGCAGCCAAGAGGCGGACAGGGTCCCCCGCGGGGAGCAGTTCTTC
CDR3aa: CASSQEADRVPRGEQFF

v_gene: TRBV5-6
j_gene: TRBJ2-1
d_gene: NA
abundance: NA
CDR3nt: TGTGCCAGCAGCCTACCGGGACTCGCCAATGAGCAGTTCTTC
CDR3aa: CASSLPGLANEQFF

v_gene: TRBV30
j_gene: TRBJ2-3
d_gene: NA
abundance: NA
CDR3nt: TGTGCCTGGAGCAAGGGACTTGAAAGGGCAGATACGCAGTATTTT
CDR3aa: CAWSKGLERADTQYF

v_gene: TRBV28
j_gene: TRBJ1-5
d_gene: NA
abundance: few
CDR3nt: TGTGCCAGCAGTTTACGGTACTATCAGCCCCAGCATTTT
CDR3aa: CASSLRYYQPQHF

v_gene: TRBV7-2
j_gene: TRBJ2-2
d_gene: NA
abundance: NA
CDR3nt: TGTGCCAGCAGCTTTCTAGAAGACGGGGAGCTGTTTTTT
CDR3aa: CASSFLEDGELFF

v_gene: TRBV18
j_gene: TRBJ2-2
d_gene: TRBD2
abundance: NA
CDR3nt: TGTGCCAGCCGACTAGCGGGAGGAAGCACCGGGGAGCTGTTTTTT
CDR3aa: CASRLAGGSTGELFF

v_gene: TRBV7-9
j_gene: TRBJ1-4
d_gene: TRBD1
abundance: few
CDR3nt: TGTGCCAGCAGCCCAATGGGACAGGGAGGTGAAAAACTGTTTTTT
CDR3aa: CASSPMGQGGEKLFF

v_gene: TRBV7-3
j_gene: TRBJ2-3
d_gene: NA
abundance: NA
CDR3nt: TGTGCCAGCAGCTTTTCCCGGGGCACAGATACGCAGTATTTT
CDR3aa: CASSFSRGTDTQYF

v_gene: TRBV6-6
j_gene: TRBJ2-1
d_gene: TRBD2
abundance: NA
CDR3nt: TGTGCCAGCAGATCCCTGGGACTAGCGGGAGTTGATGAGCAGTTCTTC
CDR3aa: CASRSLGLAGVDEQFF

v_gene: TRBV29-1
j_gene: TRBJ2-1
d_gene: TRBD2
abundance: once
CDR3nt: TGCAGCGTTGAAGGTACGACGGGAGGGCCGTTTGAGCAGTTCTTC
CDR3aa: CSVEGTTGGPFEQFF

v_gene: TRBV28
j_gene: TRBJ2-2
d_gene: NA
abundance: NA
CDR3nt: TGTGCCAGCAGTTTACAGCGCACCGGGGAGCTGTTTTTT
CDR3aa: CASSLQRTGELFF

v_gene: TRBV4-1
j_gene: TRBJ2-1
d_gene: TRBD2
abundance: NA
CDR3nt: TGCGCCAGCAGCCGAGTCGGGACTAGCGGAAACAATGAGCAGTTCTTC
CDR3aa: CASSRVGTSGNNEQFF

v_gene: TRBV25-1
j_gene: TRBJ2-7
d_gene: NA
abundance: once
CDR3nt: TGTGCCAGCAGCGACAGGAGCTCCTACGAGCAGTACTTC
CDR3aa: CASSDRSSYEQYF

v_gene: TRBV4-2
j_gene: TRBJ1-5
d_gene: NA
abundance: NA
CDR3nt: TGTGCCAGCAGCCGGGAAAGGGGCCCTAGCAATCAGCCCCAGCATTTT
CDR3aa: CASSRERGPSNQPQHF

v_gene: TRBV7-9
j_gene: TRBJ1-2
d_gene: TRBD1
abundance: NA
CDR3nt: TGTGCCAGCAGCTGGACAGGAGGGAACTATGGCTACACCTTC
CDR3aa: CASSWTGGNYGYTF

v_gene: TRBV19
j_gene: TRBJ1-5
d_gene: NA
abundance: NA
CDR3nt: TGTGCCAGTAGTATAGACAGGTTCAATCAGCCCCAGCATTTT
CDR3aa: CASSIDRFNQPQHF

v_gene: TRBV9
j_gene: TRBJ1-1
d_gene: TRBD1
abundance: NA
CDR3nt: TGTGCCAGCAGCTTCCGGGACAGCGCTGAAGCTTTCTTT
CDR3aa: CASSFRDSAEAFF

v_gene: TRBV10-3
j_gene: TRBJ2-1
d_gene: TRBD2
abundance: few
CDR3nt: TGTGCCACTTCAACTAGCGAGAGCTCCTACAATGAGCAGTTCTTC
CDR3aa: CATSTSESSYNEQFF

v_gene: TRBV5-6
j_gene: TRBJ1-1
d_gene: TRBD1
abundance: NA
CDR3nt: TGTGCCAGCAGCCGGACAGGGTTATTCGGTAACACTGAAGCTTTCTTT
CDR3aa: CASSRTGLFGNTEAFF

v_gene: TRBV28
j_gene: TRBJ2-3
d_gene: NA
abundance: NA
CDR3nt: TGTGCCAGCAGTGGGGGCACGGCAGATACGCAGTATTTT
CDR3aa: CASSGGTADTQYF

v_gene: TRBV28
j_gene: TRBJ1-5
d_gene: TRBD1
abundance: once
CDR3nt: TGTGCCAGCAGACTCAGGGGGCTTGGGCAGCCCCAGCATTTT
CDR3aa: CASRLRGLGQPQHF

v_gene: TRBV20-1
j_gene: TRBJ2-7
d_gene: NA
abundance: NA
CDR3nt: TGCAGTGCTCCGCTATACGAGCAGTACTTC
CDR3aa: CSAPLYEQYF

v_gene: TRBV6-4
j_gene: TRBJ2-3
d_gene: TRBD2
abundance: once
CDR3nt: TGTGCCAGCAGCCTTAGCGGGAGGATGGGAGATACGCAGTATTTT
CDR3aa: CASSLSGRMGDTQYF

v_gene: TRBV5-1
j_gene: TRBJ2-3
d_gene: NA
abundance: NA
CDR3nt: TGCGCCAGCAGCTTGGACGGTCCTAGCACAGATACGCAGTATTTT
CDR3aa: CASSLDGPSTDTQYF

v_gene: TRBV9
j_gene: TRBJ1-3
d_gene: TRBD1
abundance: NA
CDR3nt: TGTGCCAGCAGCGAAAGACAGGGGCTATCAGCTGGAAACACCATATATTTT
CDR3aa: CASSERQGLSAGNTIYF

v_gene: TRBV28
j_gene: TRBJ2-4
d_gene: TRBD2
abundance: once
CDR3nt: TGTGCCACCTTACTAGCGGGAGGAAGGGGCAACATTCAGTACTTC
CDR3aa: CATLLAGGRGNIQYF

v_gene: TRBV19
j_gene: TRBJ2-5
d_gene: TRBD2
abundance: once
CDR3nt: TGTGCCAGTAGTATTAGGGCCGGACAGGGACTAGCGGCGTTCCAAGAGACCCAGTACTTC
CDR3aa: CASSIRAGQGLAAFQETQYF

v_gene: TRBV25-1
j_gene: TRBJ1-1
d_gene: NA
abundance: NA
CDR3nt: TGTGCCAGCAGTGAACTTCCCGGGACAAGAGGCGGGCAAGCTTTCTTT
CDR3aa: CASSELPGTRGGQAFF

v_gene: TRBV7-3
j_gene: TRBJ2-5
d_gene: TRBD2
abundance: once
CDR3nt: TGTGCCAGCAGCTTAAAGGGACTAGCGGGAGAGACCCAGTACTTC
CDR3aa: CASSLKGLAGETQYF

v_gene: TRBV6-6
j_gene: TRBJ1-2
d_gene: TRBD1
abundance: NA
CDR3nt: TGTGCCAGCAGTTACCCCGGGACAGGGGATAACTATGGCTACACCTTC
CDR3aa: CASSYPGTGDNYGYTF

v_gene: TRBV2
j_gene: TRBJ2-2
d_gene: TRBD1
abundance: NA
CDR3nt: TGTGCCAGCCAACAGGGGGTTATTACGAACACCGGGGAGCTGTTTTTT
CDR3aa: CASQQGVITNTGELFF

v_gene: TRBV6-5
j_gene: TRBJ1-2
d_gene: NA
abundance: NA
CDR3nt: TGTGCCAGCAGTCGGACAGCGGATGGCTACACCTTC
CDR3aa: CASSRTADGYTF

v_gene: TRBV28
j_gene: TRBJ2-1
d_gene: TRBD2
abundance: once
CDR3nt: TGTGCCAGCAGTCTGGGCGGGACTAGCGGGACCCTGGTTATCTTC
CDR3aa: CASSLGGTSGTLVIF

v_gene: TRBV30
j_gene: TRBJ1-6
d_gene: TRBD1
abundance: NA
CDR3nt: TGTGCCTGGAGCGCTGGACAGGGGGGTTCACCCCTCCACTTT
CDR3aa: CAWSAGQGGSPLHF

v_gene: TRBV29-1
j_gene: TRBJ2-1
d_gene: TRBD1
abundance: NA
CDR3nt: TGCAGCGTTGAAACTGGACAGGGCTATGAGCAGTTCTTC
CDR3aa: CSVETGQGYEQFF

v_gene: TRBV5-1
j_gene: TRBJ1-1
d_gene: NA
abundance: NA
CDR3nt: TGCGCCAGCAGCTTACAGGCGAACACTGAAGCTTTCTTT
CDR3aa: CASSLQANTEAFF

v_gene: TRBV4-1
j_gene: TRBJ1-2
d_gene: NA
abundance: NA
CDR3nt: TGCGCCAGCAGCCAAGATATGGGAGGGGGATTGGCTGACTATGGCTACACCTTC
CDR3aa: CASSQDMGGGLADYGYTF

v_gene: TRBV5-4
j_gene: TRBJ1-2
d_gene: TRBD1
abundance: NA
CDR3nt: TGTGCCAGCACCTTGGAGGGAGACAGGGCGCTTGGCTACACCTTC
CDR3aa: CASTLEGDRALGYTF

v_gene: TRBV27
j_gene: TRBJ1-1
d_gene: TRBD1
abundance: NA
CDR3nt: TGTGCCAGCAGTTCCACAGGGGAAACTGAAGCTTTCTTT
CDR3aa: CASSSTGETEAFF

v_gene: TRBV30
j_gene: TRBJ1-5
d_gene: NA
abundance: NA
CDR3nt: TGTGCCTGGAGTATCACAGGGACGGATCAGCCCCAGCATTTT
CDR3aa: CAWSITGTDQPQHF

v_gene: TRBV30
j_gene: TRBJ1-5
d_gene: NA
abundance: NA
CDR3nt: TGTGCCTGGAGCGCGGGGTATAGCAATCAGCCCCAGCATTTT
CDR3aa: CAWSAGYSNQPQHF

v_gene: TRBV9
j_gene: TRBJ1-3
d_gene: NA
abundance: NA
CDR3nt: TGTGCCAGCAGCGTAGGGGCAGTCTCTGGAAACACCATATATTTT
CDR3aa: CASSVGAVSGNTIYF

v_gene: TRBV19
j_gene: TRBJ2-4
d_gene: TRBD2
abundance: NA
CDR3nt: TGTGCCAGTAGTATGGGAGGGGTTGCCAAAAACATTCAGTACTTC
CDR3aa: CASSMGGVAKNIQYF

v_gene: TRBV5-5
j_gene: TRBJ1-2
d_gene: TRBD1
abundance: few
CDR3nt: TGTGCCAGCAGATTGACAGGGACAACTAACTATGGCTACACCTTC
CDR3aa: CASRLTGTTNYGYTF

v_gene: TRBV4-2
j_gene: TRBJ2-7
d_gene: TRBD1
abundance: few
CDR3nt: TGTGCCAGCAGCCAAGACTACGGGACAGCCTCCTACGAGCAGTACTTC
CDR3aa: CASSQDYGTASYEQYF

v_gene: TRBV19
j_gene: TRBJ2-7
d_gene: TRBD2
abundance: NA
CDR3nt: TGTGCCAGTAGTAGGGCTAGCGGGAGTAGCTCCTACGAGCAGTACTTC
CDR3aa: CASSRASGSSSYEQYF

v_gene: TRBV6-1
j_gene: TRBJ1-1
d_gene: TRBD1
abundance: NA
CDR3nt: TGTGCCAGCAGGGGACAGGGGAATGCTGAAGCTTTCTTT
CDR3aa: CASRGQGNAEAFF

v_gene: TRBV7-3
j_gene: TRBJ1-1
d_gene: NA
abundance: NA
CDR3nt: TGTGCCAGCAACATAGTAATCAGGGGTAGCACTGAAGCTTTCTTT
CDR3aa: CASNIVIRGSTEAFF

v_gene: TRBV5-1
j_gene: TRBJ2-5
d_gene: TRBD1
abundance: few
CDR3nt: TGCGCCAGCAGCTTGGGGACCCGACAGGGTGAGGAGACCCAGTACTTC
CDR3aa: CASSLGTRQGEETQYF